One sample yielded the 25 T cell receptor beta chains listed below, sequenced in a study of blood T cell repertoires in COVID-19. Here immunoSEQ multiplex PCR was the method, and the copy in TCRdb shows in-frame clones only, minus some. This table holds 190,000 or so clones, 86% found once. The sequenced sample was PBMCs or T cells enriched from blood (not recorded which). The receptor source for this set is a woman in her 30s who had recovered from COVID-19.

The chain is built from TRBV19 and TRBJ2-7; TRBD2 might be the D (6 bases). CDR3 length: 14 amino acids. V was cut by 6 bases and J by 0 bases, with 12 bases left in between. Germline V gene sequence: CDR1 LNHDA, CDR2 SQIVND (reference sequence). Written as DNA, the CDR3 is TGTGCCAGTAGGATCCGGGACTTCTCCTACGAGCAGTACTTC. Translation: CASRIRDFSYEQYF.

The gene calls are TRBV5-1 and TRBJ1-2; perhaps TRBD1 as D (6 bases). CDR1 and CDR2 from the germline V gene are SGHRS and YFSETQ. V was pared by 3 bases and J by 6 bases, with 18 bases between. The CDR3 loop spans 15 amino acids. The CDR3 reads CASSSTGSSRNGYTF. CDR3 in DNA: TGCGCCAGCAGCTCAACAGGGAGTAGTAGGAATGGCTACACCTTC.

This clone came up a few times. This chain uses TRBV28 with TRBJ1-2, with D tentatively TRBD1 (6 bases). Germline loops: CDR1 MDHEN, CDR2 SYDVKM. The CDR3 is made up of 15 amino acids. The germline V and J ends were trimmed by 4 bases and 0 bases, with 12 bases remaining between them. The CDR3 reads CASSSAGTPNYGYTF. Here the CDR3 DNA reads TGTGCCAGCAGTTCTGCCGGGACACCTAACTATGGCTACACCTTC.

The rearrangement uses TRBV6-5 and TRBJ2-7; D might be TRBD1 (6 bases). Trimming removed 6 bases from V and 2 bases from J, with 11 bases in between. The germline V gene encodes CDR1 MNHEY and CDR2 SVGAGI. The CDR3 is 13 residues long. The CDR3 nucleotides read TGTGCCAGCAGCCAACAGGGTCCCTACGAGCAGTACTTC. It codes for CASSQQGPYEQYF.

The V call is TRBV7-9, the J call TRBJ2-7, with D perhaps TRBD1 (6 bases). Trimming shortened V by 5 bases and J by 3 bases, and 17 bases separated the two germline ends. The germline V gene has CDR1 SEHNR and CDR2 FQNEAQ (reference sequence). CDR3 length: 15 residues. The CDR3 bases are TGTGCCAGCAGCCCGATACAGGGTAATCTCTACGAGCAGTACTTC. Encoded protein: CASSPIQGNLYEQYF.

CDR3 bases: TGTGCCACCAGGGGGAGGACAGGGAGACACCACGGGCAGTACTTC. Encoded protein: CATRGRTGRHHGQYF. The rearrangement joins TRBV24-1 to TRBJ2-7; 8 bases fit TRBD1. This CDR3 spans 15 amino acids. Germline CDR1 is KGHDR and CDR2 is SFDVKD. V lost 7 bases to trimming and J lost 9 bases; unmatched junction nucleotides: 16.

This clone has a single count. The rearrangement uses TRBV5-8 and TRBJ1-5, with 9 bases identical to TRBD1. Losses at the gene ends were 3 bases for V and 7 bases for J; bases not matched to a gene: 8. Germline V lookup: CDR1 SGHTS, CDR2 YDEGEE. The CDR3 is 15 residues long. The CDR3: CASSSGQGERQPQHF. The DNA of the CDR3 is TGTGCCAGCAGCTCGGGACAGGGAGAAAGGCAGCCCCAGCATTTT.

This clone was seen just once. J is TRBJ1-1 and V is TRBV10-1; D possibly corresponds to TRBD1 (6 bases). The CDR3 is made up of 13 amino acids. Germline-derived CDR1 and CDR2 are WNHNN and SYGVQD (reference sequence). Trimming pared 2 bases from V and 8 bases from J, leaving 12 bases between. DNA of the CDR3: TGCGCCAGCAGTGAGGGACAGCTTAGAGAAGCTTTCTTT. It specifies CASSEGQLREAFF.

V usage is TRBV7-2 and J usage is TRBJ2-1; tentatively, D is TRBD2 (5 bases). Germline CDR1 SGHTA, CDR2 FQGNSA. Trimming took off 5 bases at V and 2 bases at J, with 13 bases between the two ends. The CDR3 is 15 amino acids. The CDR3 region has the DNA TGTGCCAGCAGCACAAGGACTGGAGCCTACAATGAGCAGTTCTTC. This sequence encodes CASSTRTGAYNEQFF.

This sequence joins TRBV6-4 and TRBJ1-5; TRBD1 agrees at 8 bases. V was pared by 2 bases and J by 6 bases, with 6 bases of the junction left unmatched. CDR3 size: 15 residues. CDR1 MRHNA and CDR2 SNTAGT come from the germline V gene. The CDR3 sequence: CASSDTTGDGQPQHF. The CDR3 DNA follows: TGTGCCAGCAGTGACACGACAGGGGACGGTCAGCCCCAGCATTTT.

This clone showed up just once. V is TRBV27 and J is TRBJ2-1; 13 bases align to TRBD2. CDR1 and CDR2 (germline): MNHEY, SMNVEV (reference sequence). The CDR3 spans 18 residues. Trimming removed 6 bases from V and 0 bases from J; junction bases left unmatched: 8. DNA of the CDR3: TGTGCCAGCAGCACCGGGACTAGCGGGACTAGCTCCTACAATGAGCAGTTCTTC. Its translation is CASSTGTSGTSSYNEQFF.

The gene calls are TRBV13 and TRBJ1-2, with a possible D match to TRBD1 (5 bases). The CDR3 length is 12 residues. Between the trimmed V and J ends, which lost 2 bases and 7 bases, there was a span of 8 bases. Germline CDR1 reads PRHDT; CDR2 reads FYEKMQ (reference sequence). The CDR3 bases are TGTGCCAGCAGCTTATACAGGAGTGGCTACACCTTC. Translated, it gives CASSLYRSGYTF.

This chain connects TRBV10-2 to TRBJ2-7, with TRBD2 matching 11 bases. V was clipped by 2 bases and J by 4 bases; unmatched bases: 4. Germline assignment: CDR1 WSHSY and CDR2 SAAADI. The CDR3 length is 15 residues. The CDR3 coding sequence is TGCGCCAGCAGTGAGCCGGGACTAGCGGTTTACGAGCAGTACTTC. It yields the protein CASSEPGLAVYEQYF.

This chain connects TRBV29-1 to TRBJ2-1, with D perhaps TRBD1 (5 bases). Germline loops: CDR1 SQVTM, CDR2 ANQGSEA. V was trimmed by 4 bases and J by 7 bases, leaving 20 bases between them. The CDR3 runs 15 residues. The CDR3 is CSVVKEGAHRNEQFF. The CDR3 nucleotides read TGCAGCGTTGTTAAGGAAGGGGCGCACAGGAATGAGCAGTTCTTC.

The rearrangement uses TRBV2 and TRBJ1-6; 7 bases line up with TRBD1. The V and J ends lost 4 bases and 8 bases, in that order; junction bases with no gene match: 2. Germline loops: CDR1 SNHLY, CDR2 FYNNEI. CDR3 length: 13 amino acids. CDR3 loop: CASSGQGDSPLHF. In DNA form, the CDR3 reads TGTGCCAGCAGTGGACAGGGTGATTCACCCCTCCACTTT.

This clone was seen a few times. The chain uses TRBV9 and TRBJ1-2; D is uncertain. The germline gives CDR1 SGDLS, CDR2 YYNGEE. This CDR3 comprises 12 residues. Trimming took off 4 bases at V and 5 bases at J, with 9 bases between the two ends. This chain's CDR3 is CASSPGWYGYTF. The DNA of the CDR3 is TGTGCCAGCAGCCCCGGGTGGTATGGCTACACCTTC.

The chain links TRBV6-1 to TRBJ1-1; no definite D call. CDR3 size: 18 residues. Trimming removed 1 base from V and 4 bases from J, with 22 bases in between. CDR1 MNHNS and CDR2 SASEGT come from the germline V gene. The CDR3 sequence: CASSEERLREGRSTEAFF. DNA for the CDR3: TGTGCCAGCAGTGAAGAAAGGTTGAGGGAAGGACGATCCACTGAAGCTTTCTTT.

This clone was seen just once. The chain couples TRBV7-9 to TRBJ1-5; 8 bases align to TRBD1. J was trimmed by 2 bases and V by 1 base; bases with no gene match: 13. The germline CDR1 and CDR2 sequences are SEHNR and FQNEAQ (reference sequence). The length of the CDR3 is 19 residues. CDR3 in amino acids: CASSLEYYGTGRGNQPQHF. The CDR3 nucleotides are TGTGCCAGCAGCTTAGAGTACTACGGGACAGGTCGGGGCAATCAGCCCCAGCATTTT.

The rearrangement joins TRBV6-5 to TRBJ2-6; no reliable D call. Germline assignment: CDR1 MNHEY and CDR2 SVGAGI. V lost 8 bases, J lost 0 bases, and 8 bases lay in between. The CDR3 consists of 14 residues. The CDR3 protein is CASAISSGANVLTF. The CDR3 DNA sequence: TGTGCCAGCGCCATCAGCTCTGGGGCCAACGTCCTGACTTTC.

This rearrangement joins TRBV2 to TRBJ2-2, with 7 bases matching TRBD1. This CDR3 comprises 15 residues. V was pared by 5 bases and J by 1 base, with 4 bases of the junction left unmatched. Germline CDR1 and CDR2: SNHLY and FYNNEI. In nucleotides, the CDR3 is TGTGCCAGCAGTAGACAGGGCCGGAACACCGGGGAGCTGTTTTTT. This encodes CASSRQGRNTGELFF.

This chain connects TRBV7-9 to TRBJ2-5; 9 positions match TRBD1. V lost 5 bases, J lost 7 bases, and 11 bases stayed unmatched. Germline lookup yields CDR1 SEHNR and CDR2 FQNEAQ (reference sequence). The CDR3 runs to 15 residues. CDR3 DNA: TGTGCCAGCAGCAAAGGTCGGGACAGGGAGGGGACCCAGTACTTC. It yields the protein CASSKGRDREGTQYF.

This clone has only a few counts. The chain joins TRBV5-1 to TRBJ2-7; TRBD1 aligns across 8 bases. Per the germline V gene, CDR1 is SGHRS and CDR2 is YFSETQ. This CDR3 spans 14 amino acids. Germline trimming cut 4 bases from V and 3 bases from J; bases unmatched to any gene: 6. Here the CDR3 reads CASSEGQEYYEQYF. In DNA form, the CDR3 reads TGCGCCAGCAGCGAGGGACAGGAGTACTACGAGCAGTACTTC.

CDR3 sequence: CASSITGTETQYF. CDR3 nucleotides: TGTGCCAGTAGTATAACAGGGACAGAGACCCAGTACTTC. This rearrangement joins TRBV19 to TRBJ2-5; tentative D call: TRBD1 (6 bases). Looked up from germline, CDR1 is LNHDA and CDR2 is SQIVND (reference sequence). CDR3 length: 13 amino acids. Deletions cut 2 bases from V and 4 bases from J, with 8 bases between.

In its sample, this clone was seen once. The rearrangement uses TRBV6-5 and TRBJ2-7, with TRBD1 matching over 8 bases. Germline-derived CDR1 and CDR2 are MNHEY and SVGAGI. After removal of 6 bases from V and 1 base from J, the junction contained 8 bases not matched to a gene. The CDR3 length is 15 residues. CDR3 DNA sequence: TGTGCCAGCAGAAGACAGGGGTCCTCTTCCTACGAGCAGTACTTC. This sequence encodes CASRRQGSSSYEQYF.

CDR3 loop: CASSDVDRENTGELFF. The CDR3 nucleotides read TGTGCCAGCAGCGATGTGGACAGGGAGAACACCGGGGAGCTGTTTTTT. The rearrangement uses TRBV9 and TRBJ2-2; 8 positions match TRBD1. V lost 3 bases and J lost 1; bases outside the gene matches: 5. CDR1 is SGDLS and CDR2 is YYNGEE in the germline V gene. This CDR3 has 16 amino acids.